This is a list of T cell receptor beta chains from one sample in a study of CD8 T cells in Susac syndrome. TCRdb passed the immunoSEQ multiplex PCR reads through MiXCR, listing each CDR3 protein once. The sample yields approximately 280,000 distinct CDR3 sequences, approximately 85% seen once. Sequenced sample: CD8+ T cells from PBMCs. These receptors came from a human donor with multiple sclerosis. CDR3s leave out the opening cysteine and the closing phenylalanine or tryptophan. The size entry is marked missing in some rows and otherwise reads once, few, many or a size class.

J gene: TRBJ2-7; V gene: TRBV28; clone size: NA; CDR3 protein: ASSLLGGSYEQY
J gene: TRBJ2-7; V gene: TRBV12-3/TRBV12-4; clone size: few; CDR3 protein: ASSSGHEQY
J gene: TRBJ2-7; V gene: TRBV2; clone size: NA; CDR3 protein: ASMAETTYEQY
J gene: TRBJ2-7; V gene: TRBV30; clone size: NA; CDR3 protein: AWSGDRGYEQY
J gene: TRBJ2-1; V gene: TRBV27; clone size: NA; CDR3 protein: ASSILIAGGPSEQF
J gene: TRBJ2-2; V gene: TRBV11-2; clone size: NA; CDR3 protein: ASSSSPGRGYTGELF
J gene: TRBJ2-7; V gene: TRBV7-3; clone size: NA; CDR3 protein: ASSLTGGIYDEQY
J gene: TRBJ2-5; V gene: TRBV30; clone size: NA; CDR3 protein: AWSEAGAQETQY
J gene: TRBJ2-2; V gene: TRBV9; clone size: few; CDR3 protein: ASSADGNTGELF
J gene: TRBJ2-2; V gene: TRBV7-9; clone size: once; CDR3 protein: ASSSGQNTGELF
J gene: TRBJ1-2; V gene: TRBV2; clone size: once; CDR3 protein: ASSPLGREGTNYGYT
J gene: TRBJ1-2; V gene: TRBV9; clone size: NA; CDR3 protein: ASSEGGGPANYGYT
J gene: TRBJ2-7; V gene: TRBV27; clone size: NA; CDR3 protein: ASSSRGQTTYEQY
J gene: TRBJ2-3; V gene: TRBV7-3; clone size: NA; CDR3 protein: ASSPMDSSTDTQY
J gene: TRBJ2-7; V gene: TRBV27; clone size: once; CDR3 protein: ASSPSSGSMTEQY
J gene: TRBJ2-1; V gene: TRBV27; clone size: NA; CDR3 protein: ASRPGLARSYNEQF
J gene: TRBJ2-7; V gene: TRBV29-1; clone size: NA; CDR3 protein: SVELLHRDKGTYEQY
J gene: TRBJ2-5; V gene: TRBV10-3; clone size: NA; CDR3 protein: AISAIATGLAGGERETQY
J gene: TRBJ2-1; V gene: TRBV20-1; clone size: NA; CDR3 protein: SARGLSSYNEQF
J gene: TRBJ2-3; V gene: TRBV30; clone size: once; CDR3 protein: AWSASGAEDTQY
J gene: TRBJ2-1; V gene: TRBV9; clone size: NA; CDR3 protein: ASSGGGGNEQF
J gene: TRBJ2-1; V gene: TRBV5-1; clone size: NA; CDR3 protein: ASSLGLADHNEQF
J gene: TRBJ2-3; V gene: TRBV28; clone size: NA; CDR3 protein: ASSFPGADSTDTQY
J gene: TRBJ1-1; V gene: TRBV6-5; clone size: once; CDR3 protein: ASSYSPVGTEAF
J gene: TRBJ2-5; V gene: TRBV29-1; clone size: NA; CDR3 protein: SVSLAGYQETQY
J gene: TRBJ1-4; V gene: TRBV30; clone size: NA; CDR3 protein: ACVAGGDEKLF
J gene: TRBJ2-2; V gene: TRBV28; clone size: NA; CDR3 protein: ASSLYPGLGAGELF
J gene: TRBJ1-1; V gene: TRBV5-1; clone size: NA; CDR3 protein: ASSLRAMNTEAF
J gene: TRBJ2-5; V gene: TRBV11-2; clone size: NA; CDR3 protein: ASSLGVLQY
J gene: TRBJ1-2; V gene: TRBV29-1; clone size: NA; CDR3 protein: SVEAGTRGYT
J gene: TRBJ2-7; V gene: TRBV7-9; clone size: few; CDR3 protein: ASSPPGQVSYEQY
J gene: TRBJ2-1; V gene: TRBV27; clone size: NA; CDR3 protein: ASSFGGAGYNEQF
J gene: TRBJ2-7; V gene: TRBV3-1; clone size: few; CDR3 protein: ASSQVRGRGEQY
J gene: TRBJ1-4; V gene: TRBV6-5; clone size: NA; CDR3 protein: ASSYSAGDGSVEKLF
J gene: TRBJ2-1; V gene: TRBV1; clone size: NA; CDR3 protein: TSSQERAASGGGSSYNEQF
J gene: TRBJ2-7; V gene: TRBV7-9; clone size: NA; CDR3 protein: AGIPGQGPYEQY
J gene: TRBJ1-1; V gene: TRBV11-1; clone size: NA; CDR3 protein: ASSPWTGGISEAF